What follows are 20 T cell receptor beta chains derived from one specimen sequenced in a study of Ad26.COV2.S vaccination and SARS-CoV-2 variants (dated by TCRdb to the early 2020s). This specimen's treatment or condition label, per the study, means: around 19 received Ad26.COV2.S at low or high dose, single or two shots; roughly five received placebo; per-sample allocation not given. Repertoires of vaccine and placebo recipients were sequenced from samples taken on day 63 after the first injection. Library creation used the immunoSEQ multiplex PCR assay. The immuneACCESS repertoire file appears here via TCRdb, limited to in-frame rearrangements. These files lack a portion of the clones; in checked studies, under half of the deficit traces to unresolved V genes, and the cause of the others is not known. The sample yields about 350,000 clones; 75% to 90% were counted once. The ten largest clonotypes hold about 10% of the sample.

Sequences were derived from peripheral blood, sampled in a trial of Ad26.COV2.S vaccine versus placebo. Receptors originate from a person between 18 and 59 years old who received the Ad26.COV2.S COVID-19 vaccine or a placebo.

The V gene is TRBV12-2, the J gene TRBJ2-7; the D call TRBD1 from the table was never checked on the DNA. TRBV12-2 is recorded as a pseudogene. CDR3 length equals 15 residues. DNA for the CDR3: TGTGCAAGTCGCTTAGCAAGGGGATCTGGTTACGAGCAGTACTTC. This gives the protein CASRLARGSGYEQYF.

This clone is medium-sized by share. CDR3 coding DNA: TGTGCCAGCAGCTTACGACAGACGCTCGTGGAGACCCAGTACTTC. Protein product: CASSLRQTLVETQYF. The V call is TRBV7-9, the J call TRBJ2-5; D might be TRBD1 (5 bases). The CDR3 covers 15 residues. Trimming removed 2 bases from V and 5 bases from J, with 15 bases in between. Germline V gene lookup returns CDR1 SEHNR and CDR2 FQNEAQ (reference sequence).

The rearrangement links TRBV4-3 to TRBJ2-7, with TRBD2 matching 10 bases. The CDR3 sequence is 16 residues long. CDR1 is LGHNA and CDR2 is YSLEER in the germline V gene. Trimming at V came to 0 bases and at J to 7 bases, leaving 9 bases not matched to a gene. The CDR3 sequence is CASSQDLASGGREQYF. DNA for the CDR3: TGCGCCAGCAGCCAAGATCTGGCTAGCGGGGGTAGAGAGCAGTACTTC.

The gene calls are TRBV7-2 and TRBJ1-2; D is uncertain. Trimming removed 5 bases at V and 4 bases at J, with 23 bases between. The CDR3 length is 17 residues. Per germline, CDR1 SGHTA and CDR2 FQGNSA. CDR3 amino acids: CASSPLRLTARTYGYTF. CDR3 nucleotides: TGTGCCAGCAGCCCCCTCAGACTTACGGCCCGAACCTATGGCTACACCTTC.

This clone came up once. This chain links TRBV30 with TRBJ2-7; D possibly corresponds to TRBD1 (6 bases). Germline values: CDR1 GTSNPN, CDR2 SVGIG (reference sequence). Trimming took 2 bases from V and 5 from J, leaving 13 bases between them. This CDR3 comprises 13 residues. The CDR3 nucleotides are TGTGCCTGGAGTAAACAGGGATGGGACGAGCAGTACTTC. Residues: CAWSKQGWDEQYF.

The chain links TRBV27 to TRBJ2-7; 7 nucleotides agree with TRBD2. CDR3 length equals 15 residues. J gave up 2 bases and V 5 bases, and 9 bases lay outside the gene matches. Germline CDR1 is MNHEY and CDR2 is SMNVEV (reference sequence). The CDR3 reads CASSPSASGTYEQYF. The CDR3 DNA reads TGTGCCAGCAGTCCCTCGGCTAGCGGAACCTACGAGCAGTACTTC.

The chain employs TRBV7-3 and TRBJ1-1; a possible D gene is TRBD1 (6 bases). V was cut by 2 bases and J by 4 bases, with 11 bases left in between. This CDR3 has 14 residues. Germline V gene data show CDR1 as SGHTA and CDR2 as FQGTGA. The chain's CDR3 is CASSLHGGSTEAFF. CDR3 sequence (DNA): TGTGCCAGCAGCTTACATGGGGGCTCCACTGAAGCTTTCTTT.

V gene TRBV7-6 combines with J gene TRBJ2-3, with 8 bases that match TRBD2. The CDR3 is 15 residues long. Per the germline V gene, CDR1 is SGHVS and CDR2 is FNYEAQ. V shed 5 bases and J 4 bases; nucleotides not matched to a gene: 8. The chain's CDR3 is CASSQRVGGADTQYF. CDR3 nucleotide sequence: TGTGCCAGCAGCCAGCGCGTCGGGGGGGCAGATACGCAGTATTTT.

V usage is TRBV7-2 and J usage is TRBJ2-3, with unresolved D. CDR1 is SGHTA and CDR2 is FQGNSA in the germline V gene. This CDR3 comprises 12 residues. The V gene lost 1 base and the J gene lost 11 bases, with 10 bases spanning the gap. The CDR3 loop is CASSLGLVKQYF. The CDR3 DNA follows: TGTGCCAGCAGCTTAGGTCTTGTTAAGCAGTATTTT.

The chain couples TRBV28 to TRBJ1-2; maybe TRBD1 (5 bases). The V end was cut by 6 bases, the J end by 3 bases, with 11 bases between. The CDR3 has 13 residues. In germline, CDR1 is MDHEN, CDR2 SYDVKM. DNA of the CDR3: TGTGCCAGCAGAGTCCTGGGACACTATGGCTACACCTTC. Its protein is CASRVLGHYGYTF.

This clone appeared once. This chain connects TRBV28 to TRBJ2-5; 11 nucleotides agree with TRBD1. Germline V gene sequence: CDR1 MDHEN, CDR2 SYDVKM. Trimming took 3 bases from V and 7 from J; bases not matched to a gene: 4. CDR3 length: 14 residues. The CDR3 loop reads CASSFRDRGWTQYF. CDR3 nucleotide sequence: TGTGCCAGCAGTTTTCGGGACAGGGGGTGGACCCAGTACTTC.

The CDR3 loop is CASSVKLFTEAFF. The CDR3 nucleotides read TGTGCCAGCAGTGTAAAGCTTTTCACTGAAGCTTTCTTT. The rearrangement links TRBV2 to TRBJ1-1; D unclear. Germline CDR1 and CDR2: SNHLY and FYNNEI. The CDR3 extends over 13 amino acids. V was trimmed by 4 bases and J by 4 bases, leaving 10 bases between them.

The V gene is TRBV13, the J gene TRBJ2-7; unclear D gene. V dropped 10 bases and J dropped 0 bases, with 19 bases sitting between them. CDR3 length equals 15 residues. The V gene's germline CDR1 is PRHDT and CDR2 FYEKMQ (reference sequence). DNA of the CDR3: TGTGCCACCTCAGATGGGGTCAGGAGCTCCTACGAGCAGTACTTC. Encoded protein: CATSDGVRSSYEQYF.

The chain couples TRBV12-3 or TRBV12-4 to TRBJ1-2; possible D gene TRBD1, 6 bases. V was pared by 3 bases and J by 4 bases, with 9 bases between. CDR3 size: 13 residues. The CDR3 coding sequence is TGTGCCAGCAGTTTCAGGGGCGGCTATGGCTACACCTTC. Residues: CASSFRGGYGYTF.

V and J are TRBV5-6 and TRBJ2-1; D ambiguous. This CDR3 comprises 13 residues. Trimming stripped 0 bases from V and 5 bases from J, with 6 bases between. Germline CDR1 reads SGHDT; CDR2 reads YYEEEE. CDR3 DNA: TGTGCCAGCAGCTTGGCCAACAACAATGAGCAGTTCTTC. It codes for CASSLANNNEQFF.

The V gene is TRBV24-1, the J gene TRBJ2-7; possibly TRBD1 for D (5 bases). Germline lookup yields CDR1 KGHDR and CDR2 SFDVKD. CDR3 length: 13 residues. Trimming took off 3 bases at V and 4 bases at J, with 9 bases between the two ends. The CDR3 DNA reads as TGTGCCACCAGTGATGACAGACGTTACGAGCAGTACTTC. Translating gives CATSDDRRYEQYF.

The rearrangement joins TRBV27 to TRBJ2-7, with D perhaps assigned TRBD1 or TRBD2 (6 bases each). The V gene lost 2 bases and the J gene lost 0 bases, with 11 bases spanning the gap. This CDR3 comprises 15 residues. Germline loops: CDR1 MNHEY, CDR2 SMNVEV (reference sequence). CDR3 in amino acids: CASSLGGHASYEQYF. In DNA, the CDR3 is TGTGCCAGCAGTTTAGGGGGGCATGCCTCCTACGAGCAGTACTTC.

The J gene is TRBJ1-2, the V gene TRBV7-2; 8 bases line up with TRBD1. J was trimmed by 5 bases and V by 1 base; bases with no gene match: 6. The CDR3 contains 15 residues. Per the germline V gene, CDR1 is SGHTA and CDR2 is FQGNSA. The CDR3 bases are TGTGCCAGCAGCTTAGGAGGTCAGGGGGCGTATGGCTACACCTTC. It yields the protein CASSLGGQGAYGYTF.

The chain has TRBV7-2 and TRBJ2-7; 8 bases map to TRBD2. The length of the CDR3 is 15 residues. Germline trimming cut 0 bases from V and 7 bases from J; bases unmatched to any gene: 8. CDR1 SGHTA and CDR2 FQGNSA come from the germline V gene. This CDR3 is CASSLASGSLEEQYF. CDR3 bases: TGTGCCAGCAGCTTAGCCAGCGGGAGCCTGGAGGAGCAGTACTTC.

This chain joins TRBV2 and TRBJ1-1; D unresolved. V was pared by 1 base and J by 0 bases, with 12 bases between. Germline V gene data show CDR1 as SNHLY and CDR2 as FYNNEI. CDR3 length equals 16 residues. The CDR3 region is CASSEVLLGMNTEAFF. Here the CDR3 DNA reads TGTGCCAGCAGTGAAGTCCTTCTGGGGATGAACACTGAAGCTTTCTTT.